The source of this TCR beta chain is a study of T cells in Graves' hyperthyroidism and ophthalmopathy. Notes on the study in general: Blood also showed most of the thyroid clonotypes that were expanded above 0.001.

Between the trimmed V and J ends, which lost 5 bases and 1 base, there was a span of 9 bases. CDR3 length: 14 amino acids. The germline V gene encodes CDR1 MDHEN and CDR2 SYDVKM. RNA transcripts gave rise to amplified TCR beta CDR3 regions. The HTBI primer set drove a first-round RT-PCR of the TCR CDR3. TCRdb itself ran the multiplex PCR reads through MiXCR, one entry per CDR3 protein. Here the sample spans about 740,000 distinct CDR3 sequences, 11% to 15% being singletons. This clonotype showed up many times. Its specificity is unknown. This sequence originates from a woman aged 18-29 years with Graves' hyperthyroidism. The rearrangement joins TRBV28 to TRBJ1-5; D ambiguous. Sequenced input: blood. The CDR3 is CASSRTESNQPQHF. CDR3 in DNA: TGTGCCAGCAGTCGGACGGAAAGCAATCAGCCCCAGCATTTT.